This T cell receptor beta chain stems from a study of cytomegalovirus exposure and HLA in healthy donors. About this clone itself: Its antigen remains unidentified.

The PCR contained 60 Vbeta and 13 Jbeta primers. Sequenced by immunoSEQ multiplex PCR; TCRdb stores in-frame clones only, minus some. The table shows some 190,000 clones, with about three quarters occurring only once. Germline V gene sequence: CDR1 SGHTA, CDR2 FQGNSA. Trimming shortened V by 8 bases and J by 1 base, and 12 bases separated the two germline ends. There are 14 residues in the CDR3. The study, taken as a whole, reports: Later work associated roughly 17,000 TCR beta sequences with HLA alleles at 0.05 false discovery rate.

Sequenced sample: PBMCs. This chain uses TRBV7-2 with TRBJ2-1; possible D gene TRBD1, 6 bases. The TCR sequence derives from a woman in her thirties in good health and CMV-seropositive. CDR3 residues: CASGYTGSYNEQFF. Here the CDR3 DNA reads TGTGCCAGCGGCTATACAGGGTCCTACAATGAGCAGTTCTTC.